This TCR beta chain was sequenced in a study of T-cell memory formation after mild COVID-19. Study-level findings and limits: Pre-infection memory showed some responding clones, and this suggested that cross-reactive memory joined.

TCRdb ran MiXCR on the 5' RACE reads and lists one entry per CDR3 protein. The table includes 430,000 or so distinct CDR3 sequences, around 27% detected once. A note on this clonotype: Its cognate antigen is unknown.

Germline loops: CDR1 SGHRS, CDR2 YFSETQ. The ends were cut back, 0 bases at V and 1 base at J, with 10 bases in the middle. CDR3 length: 15 amino acids. Sequenced: PBMCs or a T cell subset sorted from them (not recorded which). The chain joins TRBV5-1 to TRBJ1-1, with D perhaps matching TRBD1 (6 bases). The sequence derives from an adult woman who had mild COVID-19 (a few samples of this study predate the infection). Cell type and time point are not known. CDR3 coding DNA: TGCGCCAGCAGCTTGGCAGGGGACCCGAACACTGAAGCTTTCTTT. It translates to CASSLAGDPNTEAFF. The full variable domain, its missing parts supplied by reference TRBV5-1 and TRBJ1-1, is KAGVTQTPRYLIKTRGQQVTLSCSPISGHRSVSWYQQTPGQGLQFLFEYFSETQRNKGNFPGRFSGRQFSNSRSEMNVSTLELGDSALYLCASSLAGDPNTEAFFGQGTRLTVV.